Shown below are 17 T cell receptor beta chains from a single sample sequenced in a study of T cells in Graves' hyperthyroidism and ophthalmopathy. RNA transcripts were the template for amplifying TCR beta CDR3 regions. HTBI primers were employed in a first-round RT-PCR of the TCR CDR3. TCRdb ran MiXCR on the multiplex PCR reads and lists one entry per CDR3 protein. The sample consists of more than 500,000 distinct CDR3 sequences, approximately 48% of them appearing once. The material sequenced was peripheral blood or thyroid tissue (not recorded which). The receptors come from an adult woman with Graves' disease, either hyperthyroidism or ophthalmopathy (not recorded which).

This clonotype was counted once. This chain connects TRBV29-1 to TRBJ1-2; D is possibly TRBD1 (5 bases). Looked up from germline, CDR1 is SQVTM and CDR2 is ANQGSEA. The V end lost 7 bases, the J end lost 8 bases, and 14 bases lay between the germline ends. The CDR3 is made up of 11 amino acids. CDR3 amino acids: CSAGTPGGYTF. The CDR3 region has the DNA TGCAGCGCCGGGACCCCTGGCGGCTACACCTTC.

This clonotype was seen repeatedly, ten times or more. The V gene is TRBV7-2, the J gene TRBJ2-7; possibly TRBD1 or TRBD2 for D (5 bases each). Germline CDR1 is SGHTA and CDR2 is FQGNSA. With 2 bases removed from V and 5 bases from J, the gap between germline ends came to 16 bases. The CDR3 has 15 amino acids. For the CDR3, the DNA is TGTGCCAGCAGCTTAACGACGGGACCACCCCACGAGCAGTACTTC. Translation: CASSLTTGPPHEQYF. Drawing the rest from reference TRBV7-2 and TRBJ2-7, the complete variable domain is GAGVSQSPSNKVTEKGKDVELRCDPISGHTALYWYRQSLGQGLEFLIYFQGNSAPDKSGLPSDRFSAERTGGSVSTLTIQRTQQEDSAVYLCASSLTTGPPHEQYFGPGTRLTVT.

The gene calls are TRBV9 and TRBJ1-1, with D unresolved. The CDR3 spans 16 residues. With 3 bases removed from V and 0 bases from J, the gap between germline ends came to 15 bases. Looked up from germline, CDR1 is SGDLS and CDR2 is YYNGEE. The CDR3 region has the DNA TGTGCCAGCAGCGAGAGCCTAGGACCGTTGAACACTGAAGCTTTCTTT. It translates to CASSESLGPLNTEAFF.

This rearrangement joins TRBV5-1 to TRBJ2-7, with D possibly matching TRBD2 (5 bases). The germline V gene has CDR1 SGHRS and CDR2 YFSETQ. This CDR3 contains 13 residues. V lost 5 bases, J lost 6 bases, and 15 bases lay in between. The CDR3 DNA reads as TGCGCCAGCAGATATACGGGCAGCGGCGAGCAGTACTTC. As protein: CASRYTGSGEQYF.

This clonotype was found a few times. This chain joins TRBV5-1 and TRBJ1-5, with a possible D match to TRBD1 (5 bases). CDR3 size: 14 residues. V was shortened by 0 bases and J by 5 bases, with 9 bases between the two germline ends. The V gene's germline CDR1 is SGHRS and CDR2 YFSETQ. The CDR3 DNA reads TGCGCCAGCAGCTTGGGAGGGGTGGATCAGCCCCAGCATTTT. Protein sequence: CASSLGGVDQPQHF.

Here the CDR3 DNA reads TGTGCCATCAGTGACTGGGACAGGGGGAAAGGCTACACCTTC. Protein: CAISDWDRGKGYTF. This chain connects TRBV10-3 to TRBJ1-2; the match to TRBD1 covers 11 bases. Germline V gives CDR1 ENHRY, CDR2 SYGVKD. The V gene end was trimmed by 3 bases and the J gene end by 8 bases; junction bases not matched to a gene: 5. The CDR3 has 14 residues.

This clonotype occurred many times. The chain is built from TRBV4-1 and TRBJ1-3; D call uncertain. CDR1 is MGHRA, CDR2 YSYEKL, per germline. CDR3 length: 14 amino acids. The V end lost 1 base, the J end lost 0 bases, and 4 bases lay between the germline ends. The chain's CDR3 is CASSQGVSGNTIYF. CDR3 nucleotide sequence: TGCGCCAGCAGCCAAGGAGTCTCTGGAAACACCATATATTTT.

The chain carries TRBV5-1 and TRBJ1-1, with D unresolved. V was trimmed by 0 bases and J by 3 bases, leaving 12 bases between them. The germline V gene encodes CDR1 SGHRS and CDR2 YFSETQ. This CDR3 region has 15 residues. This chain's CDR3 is CASSLDRPSDTEAFF. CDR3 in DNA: TGCGCCAGCAGCTTGGACCGCCCTTCGGACACTGAAGCTTTCTTT.

The CDR3 loop is CASSYRQVEYGYTF. The CDR3 DNA sequence: TGTGCCAGCAGCTACCGACAGGTGGAATATGGCTACACCTTC. The chain joins TRBV7-9 to TRBJ1-2; D might be TRBD1 (6 bases). Germline V lookup: CDR1 SEHNR, CDR2 FQNEAQ (reference sequence). The CDR3 sequence is 14 residues long. Trimming cost V 4 bases and J 5 bases, with 14 bases left between them.

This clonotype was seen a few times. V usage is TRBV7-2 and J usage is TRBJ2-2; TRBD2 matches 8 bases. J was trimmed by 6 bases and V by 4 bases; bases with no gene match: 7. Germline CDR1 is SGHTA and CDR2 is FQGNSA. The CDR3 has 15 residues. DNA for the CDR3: TGTGCCAGCAGCTCCCCTCCGGGAGGGCCCGGGGAGCTGTTTTTT. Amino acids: CASSSPPGGPGELFF.

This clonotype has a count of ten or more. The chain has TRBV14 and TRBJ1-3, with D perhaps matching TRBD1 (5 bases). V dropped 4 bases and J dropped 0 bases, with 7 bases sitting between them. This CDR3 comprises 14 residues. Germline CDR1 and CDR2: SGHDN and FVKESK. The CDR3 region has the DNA TGTGCCAGCAGCCGCGACAGCTCTGGAAACACCATATATTTT. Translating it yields CASSRDSSGNTIYF.

The CDR3 coding sequence is TGCAGCGTTGAAATCAGGGCCGAAGAAAAACTGTTTTTT. It yields the protein CSVEIRAEEKLFF. The chain has TRBV29-1 and TRBJ1-4, with a weak D call TRBD1 (5 bases). V lost 2 bases and J 8 bases, leaving 12 bases between the germline ends. This CDR3 has 13 amino acids. Germline-derived CDR1 and CDR2 are SQVTM and ANQGSEA.

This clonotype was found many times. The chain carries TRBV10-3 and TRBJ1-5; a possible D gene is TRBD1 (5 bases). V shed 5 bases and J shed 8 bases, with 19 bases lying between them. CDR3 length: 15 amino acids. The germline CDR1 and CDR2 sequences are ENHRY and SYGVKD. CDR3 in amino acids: CAISRGDGPKKPQHF. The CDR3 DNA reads TGTGCCATCAGTCGGGGGGACGGACCAAAGAAGCCCCAGCATTTT.

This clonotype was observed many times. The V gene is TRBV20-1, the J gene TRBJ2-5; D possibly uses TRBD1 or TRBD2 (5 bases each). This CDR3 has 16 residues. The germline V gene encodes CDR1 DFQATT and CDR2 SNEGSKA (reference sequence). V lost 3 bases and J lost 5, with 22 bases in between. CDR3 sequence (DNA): TGCAGTGCTAGGCAAACCCTCGGGGACCCTAAGGAGACCCAGTACTTC. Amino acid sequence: CSARQTLGDPKETQYF.

The CDR3 spells CASSAGAAYGYTF. The CDR3 nucleotides are TGTGCCAGCTCAGCTGGGGCCGCCTATGGCTACACCTTC. The V and J genes are TRBV18 and TRBJ1-2; weak D call: TRBD1 (5 bases). The CDR3 has 13 residues. Trimming took off 5 bases at V and 4 bases at J, with 11 bases between the two ends. Germline CDR1 KGHSH, CDR2 LQKENI.

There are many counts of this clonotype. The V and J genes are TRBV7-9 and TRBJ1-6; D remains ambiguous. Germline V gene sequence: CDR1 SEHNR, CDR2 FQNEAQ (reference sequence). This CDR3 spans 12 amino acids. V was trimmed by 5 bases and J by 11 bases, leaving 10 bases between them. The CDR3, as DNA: TGTGCCAGCAGCCTGCGGAAGGCACCCCTCCACTTT. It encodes CASSLRKAPLHF.

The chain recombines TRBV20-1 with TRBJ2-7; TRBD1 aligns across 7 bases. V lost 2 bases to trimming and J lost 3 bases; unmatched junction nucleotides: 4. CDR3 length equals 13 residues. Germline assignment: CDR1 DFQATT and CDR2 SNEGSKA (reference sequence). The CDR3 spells CSARPRQGYEQYF. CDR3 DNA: TGCAGTGCTAGACCGAGACAGGGCTACGAGCAGTACTTC.